The 25 T cell receptor beta chains in this list originate from one sample, sequenced in a study of T cells after yellow fever vaccination. Each CDR3 protein gets one entry after TCRdb re-called the 5' RACE reads with MiXCR. The sample has some 420,000 distinct CDR3 sequences; around 20% are singletons. The starting material was PBMCs, obtained before the yellow fever booster vaccination. These receptors were collected from a man aged 18 to 30 who received the YFV17D yellow fever vaccine.

The chain links TRBV28 to TRBJ2-4; 8 nucleotides match TRBD2. The CDR3 length is 15 residues. The ends lost 2 bases at V and 5 bases at J; junction bases unmatched: 5. CDR1 and CDR2 from the germline V gene are MDHEN and SYDVKM. CDR3 sequence reads: CASSLAGGLQNIQYF. The CDR3 bases are TGTGCCAGCAGTTTAGCGGGGGGCCTCCAAAACATTCAGTACTTC.

The chain employs TRBV7-6 and TRBJ1-1; a weak D match, TRBD1 (5 bases). Deletions cut 5 bases from V and 3 bases from J, with 10 bases between. CDR3 length: 13 residues. CDR1 and CDR2 (germline): SGHVS, FNYEAQ. The CDR3 coding sequence is TGTGCCAGCAGCCCCCCAGGGCACACTGAAGCTTTCTTT. Translated: CASSPPGHTEAFF.

This clonotype was picked up a small number of times. This chain joins TRBV4-1 and TRBJ2-2; no clear D gene. V was trimmed by 0 bases and J by 5 bases, leaving 13 bases between them. This CDR3 is 16 amino acids long. From germline, CDR1 is MGHRA and CDR2 YSYEKL. In nucleotides, the CDR3 is TGCGCCAGCAGCCAAGATACCAACGGCTGGACCGGGGAGCTGTTTTTT. Protein: CASSQDTNGWTGELFF.

The chain has TRBV5-1 and TRBJ1-5; D is unclear. The CDR3 runs 15 residues. The ends were cut back, 4 bases at V and 1 base at J, with 12 bases in the middle. From germline, CDR1 is SGHRS and CDR2 YFSETQ. The DNA for the CDR3 is TGCGCCAGCAGCCCCGGCTCCAGGAGCAATCAGCCCCAGCATTTT. This encodes CASSPGSRSNQPQHF.

The CDR3, as DNA: TGTGCCAGCAGCTTGAGTTGGGGGGCCAACGTCCTGACTTTC. Translated, it gives CASSLSWGANVLTF. The V gene is TRBV5-5, the J gene TRBJ2-6; D uncertain. This CDR3 comprises 14 residues. Germline V gives CDR1 SGHKS, CDR2 YYEKEE (reference sequence). Trimming cost V 1 base and J 4 bases, with 6 bases left between them. Based on the CDR3 plus reference TRBV5-5 and TRBJ2-6, the full variable domain is DAGVTQSPTHLIKTRGQQVTLRCSPISGHKSVSWYQQVLGQGPQFIFQYYEKEERGRGNFPDRFSARQFPNYSSELNVNALLLGDSALYLCASSLSWGANVLTFGAGSRLTVL.

This clonotype was found a few times. The V call is TRBV10-3, the J call TRBJ1-5; D unresolved. This CDR3 is built from 14 residues. Between the trimmed V and J ends, which lost 6 bases and 3 bases, there was a span of 12 bases. Germline CDR1 reads ENHRY; CDR2 reads SYGVKD. In DNA, the CDR3 is TGTGCCATCAGCCTTGAAGGGAACAATCAGCCCCAGCATTTT. This gives the protein CAISLEGNNQPQHF.

This clonotype turned up a few times. The chain uses TRBV21-1 and TRBJ2-7; TRBD1 is taken as the D call from the table, unchecked against the DNA. TRBV21-1 constitutes a pseudogene. This CDR3 has 18 residues. CDR3 residues: CASSPTLATGTVTYEQYF. As DNA, the CDR3 is TGTGCCAGCAGCCCGACACTTGCAACAGGGACAGTAACCTACGAGCAGTACTTC.

This clonotype was picked up a small number of times. The genes are TRBV4-1 and TRBJ2-1; 7 positions match TRBD1. The germline CDR1 and CDR2 sequences are MGHRA and YSYEKL. The CDR3 consists of 16 residues. V trimming: 1 base; J trimming: 7 bases; junction bases outside the gene matches: 10. Written as DNA, the CDR3 is TGCGCCAGCAGCCAAGCGCCCCCGGGACAGACAAATGAGCAGTTCTTC. Protein: CASSQAPPGQTNEQFF.

The chain couples TRBV6-5 to TRBJ2-5, with TRBD2 matching 8 bases. The V gene's germline CDR1 is MNHEY and CDR2 SVGAGI. The CDR3 is made up of 13 amino acids. The V gene end was trimmed by 6 bases and the J gene end by 5 bases; junction bases not matched to a gene: 5. The CDR3 protein is CASRGTGGETQYF. The CDR3 nucleotides are TGTGCCAGCAGGGGGACGGGGGGGGAGACCCAGTACTTC.

This clonotype was counted between two and nine times. The gene calls are TRBV19 and TRBJ2-3; 7 nucleotides agree with TRBD1. CDR3 length: 14 residues. Losses at the gene ends were 3 bases for V and 7 bases for J; bases not matched to a gene: 7. In germline, CDR1 is LNHDA, CDR2 SQIVND (reference sequence). The CDR3 is CASSIRTGANTQYF. CDR3 DNA: TGTGCCAGTAGTATTCGGACAGGAGCAAATACGCAGTATTTT.

CDR3 bases: TGCGCCAGCAGCCCGACTAGCGGGGTCCCCGGGGCAGATACGCAGTATTTT. It specifies CASSPTSGVPGADTQYF. V is TRBV5-1 and J is TRBJ2-3, with TRBD2 matching 11 bases. The V gene end was trimmed by 4 bases and the J gene end by 4 bases; junction bases not matched to a gene: 11. Per germline, CDR1 SGHRS and CDR2 YFSETQ. CDR3 size: 17 residues.

V usage is TRBV19 and J usage is TRBJ1-4; no reliable D call. V was cut by 5 bases and J by 7 bases, with 20 bases left in between. The germline V gene has CDR1 LNHDA and CDR2 SQIVND (reference sequence). This CDR3 region has 16 residues. CDR3 nucleotides: TGTGCCAGTAGTCCGATCGTCGGGTCATCGGGTGAAAAACTGTTTTTT. This sequence encodes CASSPIVGSSGEKLFF. Filled out from reference TRBV19 and TRBJ1-4, the complete variable domain reads DGGITQSPKYLFRKEGQNVTLSCEQNLNHDAMYWYRQDPGQGLRLIYYSQIVNDFQKGDIAEGYSVSREKKESFPLTVTSAQKNPTAFYLCASSPIVGSSGEKLFFGSGTQLSVL.

This chain links TRBV11-2 with TRBJ2-7; unclear D gene. V gave up 8 bases and J gave up 2 bases, with 13 bases separating them. Germline-derived CDR1 and CDR2 are SGHAT and FQNNGV. The CDR3 loop spans 13 amino acids. The CDR3 DNA reads as TGTGCCAGCGGATATTGGGGTCCCTACGAGCAGTACTTC. It translates to CASGYWGPYEQYF.

This clonotype was detected only once. The CDR3 spells CASSPRWGRQETQYF. CDR3 DNA: TGTGCCAGCAGTCCTCGGTGGGGGAGACAAGAGACCCAGTACTTC. The J gene is TRBJ2-5, the V gene TRBV5-6, with D perhaps TRBD1 or TRBD2 (5 bases each). This CDR3 region has 15 residues. V was cut by 5 bases and J by 2 bases, with 16 bases left in between. Germline CDR1 and CDR2: SGHDT and YYEEEE.

The chain uses TRBV11-1 and TRBJ1-2; D possibly corresponds to TRBD1 (5 bases). Trimming took 5 bases from V and 2 from J, leaving 9 bases between them. Germline loops: CDR1 SGHAT, CDR2 FQDESV (reference sequence). This CDR3 spans 13 amino acids. The CDR3 sequence is CASSTGRNYGYTF. For the CDR3, the DNA is TGTGCCAGCAGCACGGGACGGAACTATGGCTACACCTTC.

This clonotype was observed a few times. The rearrangement joins TRBV5-1 to TRBJ2-5, with TRBD2 matching over 9 bases. The CDR3 runs to 12 residues. Germline loops: CDR1 SGHRS, CDR2 YFSETQ. V lost 5 bases, J lost 4 bases, and 0 bases stayed unmatched. In nucleotides, the CDR3 is TGCGCCAGCAGACTAGCGGGAGAGACCCAGTACTTC. Encoded protein: CASRLAGETQYF.

The chain is built from TRBV20-1 and TRBJ2-4; 7 positions match TRBD1. Germline trimming cut 4 bases from V and 0 bases from J; bases unmatched to any gene: 18. CDR3 length equals 19 residues. In germline, CDR1 is DFQATT, CDR2 SNEGSKA (reference sequence). CDR3 nucleotide sequence: TGCAGTGCTACCCCGCTGGGGGACAGACGTACCAGAGCCAAAAACATTCAGTACTTC. Protein: CSATPLGDRRTRAKNIQYF.

The chain links TRBV24-1 to TRBJ2-7; no clear D gene. The germline gives CDR1 KGHDR, CDR2 SFDVKD. This CDR3 contains 12 residues. The V and J ends lost 1 base and 4 bases respectively, with 4 bases between them. Here the CDR3 DNA reads TGTGCCACCAGTGATTTCGGGTACGAGCAGTACTTC. This encodes CATSDFGYEQYF.

This clonotype has a handful of counts. The gene calls are TRBV4-1 and TRBJ2-7; TRBD1 is a possible D gene (6 bases). Germline loops: CDR1 MGHRA, CDR2 YSYEKL. The CDR3 is 15 residues long. Trimming removed 1 base at V and 8 bases at J, with 18 bases between. The CDR3 coding sequence is TGCGCCAGCAGCCAAGCCCCGGCAGGGGCTGGACAGCAGTACGTC. It yields the protein CASSQAPAGAGQQYV.

This clonotype was seen only a few times. The gene calls are TRBV20-1 and TRBJ2-5; D possibly corresponds to TRBD1 (6 bases). This CDR3 spans 11 amino acids. CDR1 is DFQATT and CDR2 is SNEGSKA in the germline V gene (reference sequence). CDR3 sequence: CTREGEETQYF. CDR3 nucleotides: TGCACTCGCGAGGGGGAAGAGACCCAGTACTTC.

The V call is TRBV15, the J call TRBJ1-5; no reliable D call. Germline V gene lookup returns CDR1 LNHNV and CDR2 YYDKDF (reference sequence). Trimming left V 3 bases short and J 1 base short, with 10 bases between. This CDR3 region has 15 residues. The chain's CDR3 is CATSSSRDSNQPQHF. CDR3 DNA: TGTGCCACCAGCAGTAGTAGAGACAGCAATCAGCCCCAGCATTTT.

The chain joins TRBV25-1 to TRBJ1-6; a weak D match, TRBD1 (5 bases). Trimming shortened V by 9 bases and J by 10 bases, and 16 bases separated the two germline ends. Per the germline V gene, CDR1 is MGHDK and CDR2 is SYGVNS. The CDR3 spans 13 residues. CDR3 amino acids: CASQAGRDSPLHF. The CDR3 region has the DNA TGTGCCAGTCAAGCAGGCAGGGACTCACCCCTCCACTTT.

This clonotype showed up just a few times. The rearrangement links TRBV12-3 or TRBV12-4 to TRBJ1-2; D possibly corresponds to TRBD1 (5 bases). CDR3 size: 14 residues. Trimming removed 6 bases at V and 4 bases at J, with 15 bases between. Written as DNA, the CDR3 is TGTGCCAGCAGCCCGATCCAGGGAGGCTATGGCTACACCTTC. Translating gives CASSPIQGGYGYTF.

In this sample, this clonotype turned up a few times. The V and J genes are TRBV6-6 and TRBJ2-2; 7 bases fit TRBD2. There are 16 residues in the CDR3. V lost 7 bases and J lost 1; bases outside the gene matches: 9. CDR1 is MNHNY, CDR2 SVGAGI, per germline (reference sequence). The CDR3 DNA follows: TGTGCCAGCACCCCCTCTAGCGGAGAGAACACCGGGGAGCTGTTTTTT. As protein: CASTPSSGENTGELFF.

This clonotype was seen repeatedly, ten times or more. The rearrangement links TRBV7-9 to TRBJ2-1; possibly TRBD1 for D (6 bases). In germline, CDR1 is SEHNR, CDR2 FQNEAQ (reference sequence). Between the trimmed V and J ends, which lost 9 bases and 4 bases, there was a span of 13 bases. The CDR3 length is 13 residues. The CDR3 is CASSGQAYNEQFF. CDR3 sequence (DNA): TGTGCCAGTTCGGGACAAGCATACAATGAGCAGTTCTTC. The entire variable domain, with the rest obtained from reference TRBV7-9 and TRBJ2-1, is as follows: DTGVSQNPRHKITKRGQNVTFRCDPISEHNRLYWYRQTLGQGPEFLTYFQNEAQLEKSRLLSDRFSAERPKGSFSTLEIQRTEQGDSAMYLCASSGQAYNEQFFGPGTRLTVL.